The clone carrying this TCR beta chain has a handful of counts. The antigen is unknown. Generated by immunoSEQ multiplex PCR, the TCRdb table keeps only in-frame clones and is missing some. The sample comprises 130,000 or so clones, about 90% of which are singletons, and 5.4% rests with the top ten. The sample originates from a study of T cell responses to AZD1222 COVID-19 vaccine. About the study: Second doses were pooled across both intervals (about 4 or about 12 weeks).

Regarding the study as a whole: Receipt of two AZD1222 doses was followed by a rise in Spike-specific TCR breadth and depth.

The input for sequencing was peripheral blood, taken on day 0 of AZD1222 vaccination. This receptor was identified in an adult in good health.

The CDR3 loop is CASGIGDTSNQPQHF. Written as DNA, the CDR3 is TGTGCTAGTGGTATAGGGGACACGAGCAATCAGCCCCAGCATTTT. The rearrangement links TRBV12-5 to TRBJ1-5; tentative D call: TRBD1 (6 bases). From germline, CDR1 is LGHNT and CDR2 FRNRAP. The CDR3 spans 15 residues. V lost 5 bases, J lost 1 base, and 12 bases lay in between.